Sequencing of this T cell receptor (beta chain) was carried out in a study of cytomegalovirus exposure and HLA in healthy donors. The study's findings and limits: Cytomegalovirus status was reportedly diagnosed by the classifier with high sensitivity and specificity. There were reportedly fewer N-insertions in an Asian-associated ancestry cluster than the approximately 700-donor mean, in a later analysis.

It was with 60 Vbeta and 13 Jbeta primers that the PCR ran. Assay used: immunoSEQ multiplex PCR; TCRdb lists only in-frame clones, some missing. The sample consists of some 140,000 clones, around 77% of them appearing once. Comments on this clone: What it binds is not known.

Material for sequencing was PBMCs. The receptor was isolated from a man between 18 and 29 years old in good health and CMV-seronegative.

DNA of the CDR3: TGCGCCAGCAGCCAAAGACTAGCGGGGGGGCGAGACTACAATGAGCAGTTCTTC. It codes for CASSQRLAGGRDYNEQFF. The rearrangement joins TRBV5-1 to TRBJ2-1, with 14 bases fitting TRBD2. The CDR3 has 18 residues. In germline, CDR1 is SGHRS, CDR2 YFSETQ. The ends lost 4 bases at V and 3 bases at J; junction bases unmatched: 9.